These T cell receptor beta chains were read from a single sample in a study of blood T cell repertoires in COVID-19. Profiled with immunoSEQ multiplex PCR; TCRdb holds only in-frame clones, not every one. The sample lists 150,000 to 200,000 clones; around 80% were seen once. The specimen was peripheral blood. The receptors were gathered from a man aged 55-75 years with acute or convalescent COVID-19. Each CDR3 is given with its conserved first and last residue. Each record gives: clone size, D gene, J gene, V gene, CDR3 length, CDR3 protein, CDR3 DNA. A D gene is named only where the DNA matches it firmly. Size is omitted from some rows. Given values are once, few, many or a class for expanded clones.

.,.,TRBJ1-6,TRBV2,14,CASGFRPNNSPLHF,TGTGCCAGCGGGTTCAGGCCCAATAATTCACCCCTCCACTTT
once,.,TRBJ1-2,TRBV27,13,CASRPTGNYGYTF,TGTGCCAGCAGACCAACAGGAAACTATGGCTACACCTTC
.,.,TRBJ1-5,TRBV5-6,14,CASSLLQVNQPQHF,TGTGCCAGCAGCTTACTTCAGGTCAATCAGCCCCAGCATTTT
.,TRBD1,TRBJ1-2,TRBV24-1,15,CATSDTGQGGYGYTF,TGTGCCACCAGTGATACCGGACAGGGTGGCTATGGCTACACCTTC
once,.,TRBJ2-7,TRBV11-2,13,CASSLAGTREQYF,TGTGCCAGCAGCTTAGCAGGGACAAGGGAGCAGTACTTC
.,TRBD2,TRBJ2-2,TRBV7-3,14,CASTLTSGTGELFF,TGTGCCAGCACCCTGACTAGCGGGACCGGGGAGCTGTTTTTT
.,.,TRBJ2-1,TRBV18,15,CASSPYKTGINEQFF,TGTGCCAGCTCACCATATAAGACAGGAATCAATGAGCAGTTCTTC
.,TRBD1,TRBJ2-2,TRBV15,15,CATSRTDRGHGELFF,TGTGCCACCAGCAGGACGGACAGGGGGCACGGGGAGCTGTTTTTT
once,.,TRBJ2-1,TRBV6-2/TRBV6-3,19,CASSYDPSGTTFSYNEQFF,TGTGCCAGCAGTTACGATCCGAGCGGTACCACCTTCTCCTACAATGAGCAGTTCTTC
.,TRBD2,TRBJ2-3,TRBV29-1,13,CSGLAGSTDTQYF,TGCAGCGGCCTAGCGGGGAGCACAGATACGCAGTATTTT
.,TRBD1,TRBJ2-6,TRBV19,16,CASRPQGWSGANVLTF,TGTGCCAGTAGACCACAGGGGTGGTCTGGGGCCAACGTCCTGACTTTC
once,.,TRBJ1-5,TRBV2,13,CASRQGMGQPQHF,TGTGCCAGCAGACAGGGAATGGGTCAGCCCCAGCATTTT
few,.,TRBJ1-1,TRBV4-2,14,CASSQEQGRGEAFF,TGTGCCAGCAGCCAAGAGCAGGGGAGGGGTGAAGCTTTCTTT
.,TRBD1,TRBJ1-6,TRBV4-2,14,CASNPTGVNSPLHF,TGTGCCAGCAACCCGACAGGGGTTAATTCACCCCTCCACTTT
.,.,TRBJ2-7,TRBV25-1,12,CASSEGRYEQYF,TGTGCCAGCAGTGAGGGGAGGTACGAGCAGTACTTC
.,TRBD2,TRBJ2-3,TRBV9,16,CASSVTGTRSTDTQYF,TGTGCCAGCAGCGTGACCGGGACTAGGAGCACAGATACGCAGTATTTT
few,.,TRBJ1-1,TRBV6-2/TRBV6-3,14,CASSYSASTDEAFF,TGTGCCAGCAGTTACTCCGCCTCGACAGATGAAGCTTTCTTT
.,.,TRBJ1-2,TRBV3-1/TRBV3-2,13,CASSQGPYYGYTF,TGTGCCAGCAGCCAAGGTCCTTACTATGGCTACACCTTC
.,.,TRBJ1-5,TRBV4-1,17,CASSQDQSRGRNQPQHF,TGCGCCAGCAGCCAAGATCAGAGTAGGGGCCGAAATCAGCCCCAGCATTTT
.,TRBD2,TRBJ2-2,TRBV5-1,16,CASSFLSGSVTGELFF,TGCGCCAGCAGCTTCCTTAGCGGGAGTGTAACCGGGGAGCTGTTTTTT
.,TRBD2,TRBJ2-2,TRBV7-2,18,CASRLAGRAGPNTGELFF,TGTGCCAGCAGGTTAGCTGGACGAGCGGGGCCTAACACCGGGGAGCTGTTTTTT
.,.,TRBJ1-1,TRBV9,15,CASSVTPTGNTEAFF,TGTGCCAGCAGCGTTACCCCGACAGGGAACACTGAAGCTTTCTTT
once,.,TRBJ1-2,TRBV27,16,CASSLSGGPSFYGYTF,TGTGCCAGCAGTTTATCGGGGGGGCCTAGTTTCTATGGCTACACCTTC
.,TRBD1,TRBJ1-2,TRBV10-3,17,CAINKRETGDENYGYTF,TGTGCCATCAATAAGAGGGAGACAGGGGACGAGAACTATGGCTACACCTTC
.,.,TRBJ1-2,TRBV12-3/TRBV12-4,13,CASSFQGNYGYTF,TGTGCCAGCAGTTTCCAGGGAAACTATGGCTACACCTTC
once,.,TRBJ2-7,TRBV9,15,CASSVDTTNPYEQYF,TGTGCCAGCAGCGTAGATACAACTAACCCCTACGAGCAGTACTTC
few,.,TRBJ2-7,TRBV5-1,15,CASSSDGLEVTEQYF,TGCGCCAGCAGCTCCGACGGGTTGGAGGTGACCGAGCAGTACTTC